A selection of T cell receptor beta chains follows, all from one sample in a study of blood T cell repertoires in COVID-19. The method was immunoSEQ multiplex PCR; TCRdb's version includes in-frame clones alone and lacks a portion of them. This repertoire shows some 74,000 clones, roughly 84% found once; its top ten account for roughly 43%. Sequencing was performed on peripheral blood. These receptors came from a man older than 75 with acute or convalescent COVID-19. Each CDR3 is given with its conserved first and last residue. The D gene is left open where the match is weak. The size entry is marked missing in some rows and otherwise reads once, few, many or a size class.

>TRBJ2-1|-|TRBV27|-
CASSSPSRSSYNEQFF
TGTGCCAGCAGTTCCCCAAGTCGTAGCTCCTACAATGAGCAGTTCTTC
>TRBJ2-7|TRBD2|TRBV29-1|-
CSVVVERGYEQYF
TGCAGCGTTGTCGTTGAGCGGGGGTACGAGCAGTACTTC
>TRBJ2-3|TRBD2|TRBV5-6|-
CASSWRTSGRTDTQYF
TGTGCCAGCAGCTGGAGGACTAGCGGGAGGACAGATACGCAGTATTTT
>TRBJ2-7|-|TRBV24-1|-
CATSDSWRDEQYF
TGTGCCACCAGTGATTCTTGGAGGGACGAGCAGTACTTC
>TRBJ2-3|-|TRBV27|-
CASSPRRATSTDTQYF
TGTGCCAGCAGTCCACGTCGAGCGACTAGCACAGATACGCAGTATTTT
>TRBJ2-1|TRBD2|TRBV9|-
CASSAQLAGAYNEQFF
TGTGCCAGCAGCGCCCAGCTAGCGGGGGCCTACAATGAGCAGTTCTTC
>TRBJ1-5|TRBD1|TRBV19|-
CASHTPGTGGVQPQHF
TGTGCCAGCCACACCCCCGGGACAGGGGGCGTTCAGCCCCAGCATTTT
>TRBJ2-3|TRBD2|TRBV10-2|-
CASSDAAGVKDTQYF
TGCGCCAGCAGTGATGCGGCGGGAGTTAAAGATACGCAGTATTTT
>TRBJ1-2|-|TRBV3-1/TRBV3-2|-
CASSQGAYGYTF
TGTGCCAGCAGCCAAGGGGCATATGGCTACACCTTC
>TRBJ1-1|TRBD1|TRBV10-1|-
CASRQGAFTEAFF
TGCGCCAGCAGACAGGGGGCGTTCACTGAAGCTTTCTTT
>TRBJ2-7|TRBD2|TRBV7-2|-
CASSPGPGLSYEQYF
TGTGCCAGCAGCCCCGGGCCGGGACTAAGTTACGAGCAGTACTTC
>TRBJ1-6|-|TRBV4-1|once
CASSQADRFAGSPLHF
TGCGCCAGCAGCCAAGCGGACCGGTTCGCGGGATCACCCCTCCACTTT
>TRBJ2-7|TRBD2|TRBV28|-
CASSLGRGGAVEQYF
TGTGCCAGCAGTTTAGGGCGGGGGGGGGCGGTCGAGCAGTACTTC
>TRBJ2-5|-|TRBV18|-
CASSPPVLETQYF
TGTGCCAGCTCACCACCCGTCTTAGAGACCCAGTACTTC
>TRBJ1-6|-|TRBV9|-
CASSALLLQGALHF
TGTGCCAGCAGCGCACTACTTCTTCAGGGTGCTCTACACTTT
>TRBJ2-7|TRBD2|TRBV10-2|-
CASNRERGAYEQYF
TGCGCCAGCAATAGGGAGCGGGGGGCCTACGAGCAGTACTTC
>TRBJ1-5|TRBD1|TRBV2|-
CASKGAATLANQPQHF
TGTGCCAGCAAGGGGGCAGCCACTCTAGCCAATCAGCCCCAGCATTTT
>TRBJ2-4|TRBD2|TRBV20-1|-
CSASSRLAGEPLLAKNIQYF
TGCAGTGCTAGTAGCAGACTAGCGGGGGAACCACTTCTAGCCAAAAACATTCAGTACTTC
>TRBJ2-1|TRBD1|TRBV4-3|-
CASSQGAGGVNEQFF
TGCGCCAGCAGCCAAGGGGCAGGGGGCGTAAATGAGCAGTTCTTC
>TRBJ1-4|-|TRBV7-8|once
CASSRSGAPQGFNEKLFF
TGTGCCAGCAGCAGATCCGGAGCCCCACAGGGATTTAATGAAAAACTGTTTTTT
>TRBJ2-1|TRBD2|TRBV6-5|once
CASTREVDNEQFF
TGTGCCAGCACGCGGGAGGTAGACAATGAGCAGTTCTTC
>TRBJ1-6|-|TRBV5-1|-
CASSLAGGRDSPLHF
TGCGCCAGCAGCTTGGCCGGGGGTCGAGATTCACCCCTCCACTTT
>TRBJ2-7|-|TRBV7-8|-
CASSGTGLRQYF
TGTGCCAGCAGCGGTACAGGTCTTCGGCAGTACTTC
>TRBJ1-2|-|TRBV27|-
CASTPTTYYGYTF
TGTGCCAGCACCCCAACCACCTATTATGGCTACACCTTC
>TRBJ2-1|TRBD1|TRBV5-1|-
CASGGSTGQGTNEQFF
TGCGCCAGCGGAGGAAGTACGGGACAGGGTACGAATGAGCAGTTCTTC
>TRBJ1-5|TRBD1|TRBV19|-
CASSIVGGTGVGQPQHF
TGTGCCAGTAGTATAGTAGGAGGGACAGGCGTCGGGCAGCCCCAGCATTTT
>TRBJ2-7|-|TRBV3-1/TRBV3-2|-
CASSYGQSRYEQYF
TGTGCCAGCAGCTACGGACAGTCCCGCTACGAGCAGTACTTC
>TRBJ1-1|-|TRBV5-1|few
CASSLGEVGDTEAFF
TGCGCCAGCAGCTTGGGGGAGGTTGGGGACACTGAAGCTTTCTTT
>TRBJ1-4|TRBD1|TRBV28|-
CASTSGGPNEKLFF
TGTGCCAGCACCTCAGGGGGGCCTAATGAAAAACTGTTTTTT
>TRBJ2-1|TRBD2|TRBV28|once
CASSLLTGGTDEQFF
TGTGCCAGCAGTTTATTGACGGGAGGAACGGATGAGCAGTTCTTC
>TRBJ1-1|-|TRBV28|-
CASSLGSGMNTEAFF
TGTGCCAGCAGTTTAGGGTCCGGGATGAACACTGAAGCTTTCTTT
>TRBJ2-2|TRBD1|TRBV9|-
CASSVRGSTGELFF
TGTGCCAGCAGCGTCAGGGGGAGCACCGGGGAGCTGTTTTTT
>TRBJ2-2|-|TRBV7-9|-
CAGGTGELFF
TGTGCCGGAGGCACCGGGGAGCTGTTTTTT
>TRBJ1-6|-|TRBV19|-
CASSPEGATRDSPLHF
TGTGCCAGTAGTCCAGAGGGCGCAACAAGGGATTCACCCCTCCACTTT
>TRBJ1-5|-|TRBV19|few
CASSTGTRGNSQPQHF
TGTGCCAGTAGTACGGGGACAAGAGGTAACTCGCAGCCCCAGCATTTT
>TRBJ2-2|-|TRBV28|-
CASSFGWELGGELFF
TGTGCCAGCAGTTTTGGGTGGGAGTTAGGCGGGGAGCTGTTTTTT
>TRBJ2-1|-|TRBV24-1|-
CATSALGGGRNNEQFF
TGTGCCACCAGTGCCCTAGGGGGGGGAAGAAACAATGAGCAGTTCTTC
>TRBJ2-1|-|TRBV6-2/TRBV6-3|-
CASSYAVAGVGEQFF
TGTGCCAGCAGTTACGCGGTCGCAGGGGTGGGGGAGCAGTTCTTC
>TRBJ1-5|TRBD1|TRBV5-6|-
CASSFGQGNQPQHF
TGTGCCAGCAGCTTCGGACAGGGGAATCAGCCCCAGCATTTT
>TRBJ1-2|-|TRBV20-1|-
CRPAGDYGYTF
TGCAGGCCGGCGGGGGACTATGGCTACACCTTC
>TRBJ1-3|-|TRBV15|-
CATSTRSTGNTIYF
TGTGCCACCAGTACCCGGTCTACTGGAAACACCATATATTTT
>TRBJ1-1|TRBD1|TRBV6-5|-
CASSYDRASIAFF
TGTGCCAGCAGTTACGACAGGGCTAGTATAGCTTTCTTT
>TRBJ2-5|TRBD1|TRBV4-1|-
CASSPNTGDETQYF
TGCGCCAGCAGCCCCAACACAGGGGATGAGACCCAGTACTTC
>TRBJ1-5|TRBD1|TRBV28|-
CASSRDRGQPQHF
TGTGCCAGCAGTCGGGACAGGGGACAGCCCCAGCATTTT
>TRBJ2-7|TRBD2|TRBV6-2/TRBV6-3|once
CASSSAGGTYEQYF
TGTGCCAGCAGTTCAGCGGGGGGGACCTACGAGCAGTACTTC
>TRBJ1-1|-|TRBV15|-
CATSRGGETEAFF
TGTGCCACCAGCAGAGGTGGGGAGACTGAAGCTTTCTTT
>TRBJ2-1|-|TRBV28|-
CASSLPAGSYNEQFF
TGTGCCAGCAGTTTACCAGCGGGTTCGTACAATGAGCAGTTCTTC
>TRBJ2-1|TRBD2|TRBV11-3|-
CASSLGSRGETYNEQFF
TGTGCCAGCAGCTTAGGTAGCCGGGGGGAGACCTACAATGAGCAGTTCTTC
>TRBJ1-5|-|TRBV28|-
CASSLNQPQHF
TGTGCCAGCAGCCTGAATCAGCCCCAGCATTTT
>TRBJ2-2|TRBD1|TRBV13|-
CASSSPGQGVSYTGELFF
TGTGCCAGCAGCTCGCCGGGACAGGGGGTATCGTACACCGGGGAGCTGTTTTTT
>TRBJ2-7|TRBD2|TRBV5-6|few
CASSPLSGTGYEQYF
TGTGCCAGCAGCCCCCTTAGCGGGACCGGGTACGAGCAGTACTTC
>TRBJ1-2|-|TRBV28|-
CASSLKGPMGYTF
TGTGCCAGCAGTTTAAAGGGGCCTATGGGCTACACCTTC
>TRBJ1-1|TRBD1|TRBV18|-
CASSPAGGNFANTEAFF
TGTGCCAGCTCACCGGCAGGGGGCAATTTTGCGAACACTGAAGCTTTCTTT
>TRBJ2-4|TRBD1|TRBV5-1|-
CASSPRQGKNIQYF
TGCGCCAGCAGCCCCCGACAGGGCAAAAACATTCAGTACTTC
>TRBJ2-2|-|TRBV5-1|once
CASSFGGKYTGELFF
TGCGCCAGCAGCTTCGGGGGAAAATACACCGGGGAGCTGTTTTTT
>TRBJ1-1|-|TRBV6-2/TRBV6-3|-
CASSRQLMNTEAFF
TGTGCCAGCAGCAGACAGCTCATGAACACTGAAGCTTTCTTT
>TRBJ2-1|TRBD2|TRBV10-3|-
CAISGGLAGAYNEQFF
TGTGCCATCAGTGGAGGTCTAGCGGGAGCCTACAATGAGCAGTTCTTC
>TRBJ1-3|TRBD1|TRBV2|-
CASSGDRGSGNTIYF
TGTGCCAGCAGTGGGGACAGGGGAAGTGGAAACACCATATATTTT